One sample yielded the 27 T cell receptor beta chains listed below, sequenced in a study of blood T cell repertoires in COVID-19. Produced via immunoSEQ multiplex PCR; TCRdb's table is partial and in-frame only. The repertoire holds some 180,000 clones, with around 90% as singletons. Sequenced: peripheral blood. These receptors originate from a man aged 45-60 years with acute or convalescent COVID-19.

CDR3 sequence reads: CASSHDRDTGELFF. The DNA for the CDR3 is TGCGCCAGCAGTCACGACAGGGACACCGGGGAGCTGTTTTTT. This chain connects TRBV4-3 to TRBJ2-2, with 7 bases lining up with TRBD1. The V and J ends lost 6 bases and 3 bases, in that order; junction bases with no gene match: 4. The CDR3 is 14 residues long. Germline loops: CDR1 LGHNA, CDR2 YSLEER.

J is TRBJ2-5 and V is TRBV19; TRBD1 aligns across 10 bases. Unmatched junction bases numbered 6, after V lost 5 bases and J lost 3 bases. Per germline, CDR1 LNHDA and CDR2 SQIVND (reference sequence). The CDR3 totals 15 residues. The CDR3 nucleotides read TGTGCCAGTAGTTCTGGGGGGACAGGGGAAGAGACCCAGTACTTC. It codes for CASSSGGTGEETQYF.

The V call is TRBV30, the J call TRBJ1-4, with D uncertain. CDR3 length equals 14 residues. Germline V CDR1 and CDR2: GTSNPN, SVGIG (reference sequence). Trimming stripped 0 bases from V and 5 bases from J, with 10 bases between. The CDR3: CAWSVVRRNEKLFF. The CDR3, as DNA: TGTGCCTGGAGTGTAGTGCGGAGGAATGAAAAACTGTTTTTT.

The genes are TRBV10-3 and TRBJ2-1; weak D call: TRBD1 (5 bases). The CDR3 loop spans 14 amino acids. Germline CDR1 reads ENHRY; CDR2 reads SYGVKD. V lost 2 bases to trimming and J lost 7 bases, with 12 bases between them. The CDR3 DNA reads TGTGCCATCAGTGAGGGGCCTCAGGGAAATGAGCAGTTCTTC. Amino acid sequence: CAISEGPQGNEQFF.

V gene TRBV6-5 combines with J gene TRBJ2-5; TRBD2 is a possible D gene (7 bases). The CDR3 totals 12 residues. In germline, CDR1 is MNHEY, CDR2 SVGAGI. V was cut by 8 bases and J by 7 bases, with 14 bases left in between. CDR3 sequence: CASWGGWGTQYF. CDR3 in DNA: TGTGCCAGCTGGGGGGGCTGGGGGACCCAGTACTTC.

CDR3 DNA sequence: TGTGCCAGCAGCCCCCATGGGCTAGCGAGTAACACCGGGGAGCTGTTTTTT. It codes for CASSPHGLASNTGELFF. The V call is TRBV9, the J call TRBJ2-2; tentative D call: TRBD2 (6 bases). Deletions cut 4 bases from V and 2 bases from J, with 18 bases between. This CDR3 region has 17 residues. CDR1 SGDLS and CDR2 YYNGEE come from the germline V gene.

V and J are TRBV4-1 and TRBJ1-2; a weak D match, TRBD1 (5 bases). The germline V gene encodes CDR1 MGHRA and CDR2 YSYEKL. The V end lost 5 bases, the J end lost 3 bases, and 19 bases lay between the germline ends. The CDR3 runs 16 residues. CDR3 DNA sequence: TGCGCCAGCAGCGATACAGGTTCATCCCGCTACTATGGCTACACCTTC. This sequence encodes CASSDTGSSRYYGYTF.

The rearrangement joins TRBV9 to TRBJ2-5, with a possible D match to TRBD1 (6 bases). Germline V gene sequence: CDR1 SGDLS, CDR2 YYNGEE. V gave up 4 bases and J gave up 3 bases, with 16 bases separating them. This CDR3 is 15 amino acids long. CDR3: CASSPGVVSEETQYF. In DNA form, the CDR3 reads TGTGCCAGCAGCCCAGGGGTGGTTTCGGAAGAGACCCAGTACTTC.

The rearrangement joins TRBV20-1 to TRBJ2-7; no definite D call. Trimming stripped 3 bases from V and 2 bases from J, with 5 bases between. The CDR3 loop spans 11 amino acids. Per germline, CDR1 DFQATT and CDR2 SNEGSKA (reference sequence). Written as DNA, the CDR3 is TGCAGTGCTAGGACTCCCTACGAGCAGTACTTC. This encodes CSARTPYEQYF.

The chain uses TRBV10-3 and TRBJ1-2, with 9 bases that match TRBD1. CDR1 is ENHRY, CDR2 SYGVKD, per germline. The CDR3 spans 14 residues. V trimming: 7 bases; J trimming: 2 bases; junction bases outside the gene matches: 5. The CDR3 DNA reads as TGTGCCATCAAAGGACAGGGGCGGAACTATGGCTACACCTTC. This codes for CAIKGQGRNYGYTF.

Comment on this clone: Distinct nucleotide sequences in the sample also encode this CDR3. V and J are TRBV18 and TRBJ2-2; TRBD2 might be the D (5 bases). The CDR3 sequence is 15 residues long. Per the germline V gene, CDR1 is KGHSH and CDR2 is LQKENI. Between the trimmed V and J ends, which lost 3 bases and 0 bases, there was a span of 8 bases. The CDR3 sequence is CASSPGLANTGELFF. CDR3 DNA: TGTGCCAGCTCACCCGGACTCGCGAACACCGGGGAGCTGTTTTTT.

The chain has TRBV2 and TRBJ2-3, with 7 bases identical to TRBD2. The CDR3 runs to 15 residues. The ends lost 3 bases at V and 3 bases at J; junction bases unmatched: 6. Germline CDR1 is SNHLY and CDR2 is FYNNEI. The DNA of the CDR3 is TGTGCCAGCAGTGAGTTGCAGGGAGGGACAGATACGCAGTATTTT. It codes for CASSELQGGTDTQYF.

This chain joins TRBV5-1 and TRBJ2-4; perhaps TRBD1 as D (6 bases). V lost 0 bases, J lost 9 bases, and 13 bases lay in between. Germline V gene data show CDR1 as SGHRS and CDR2 as YFSETQ. This CDR3 contains 14 residues. The CDR3 nucleotides are TGCGCCAGCAGCTTGGACAGGGACGTAGGCATTCAGTACTTC. Encoded protein: CASSLDRDVGIQYF. The entire variable domain, with the rest obtained from reference TRBV5-1 and TRBJ2-4, is as follows: KAGVTQTPRYLIKTRGQQVTLSCSPISGHRSVSWYQQTPGQGLQFLFEYFSETQRNKGNFPGRFSGRQFSNSRSEMNVSTLELGDSALYLCASSLDRDVGIQYFGAGTRLSVL.

The sample holds a few counts of this clone. This chain links TRBV7-9 with TRBJ1-2; D is ambiguous. Germline V lookup: CDR1 SEHNR, CDR2 FQNEAQ (reference sequence). The length of the CDR3 is 11 residues. Deletions cut 1 base from V and 6 bases from J, with 3 bases between. CDR3 DNA sequence: TGTGCCAGCAGCTTAGGAGATGGCTACACCTTC. Encoded protein: CASSLGDGYTF. The full variable domain, rest sourced from reference TRBV7-9 and TRBJ1-2, is DTGVSQNPRHKITKRGQNVTFRCDPISEHNRLYWYRQTLGQGPEFLTYFQNEAQLEKSRLLSDRFSAERPKGSFSTLEIQRTEQGDSAMYLCASSLGDGYTFGSGTRLTVV.

The chain is built from TRBV18 and TRBJ2-6, with 10 bases matching TRBD1. With V trimmed by 5 bases and J by 3 bases, 7 bases remained unmatched. The germline CDR1 and CDR2 sequences are KGHSH and LQKENI. The CDR3 is 17 residues long. For the CDR3, the DNA is TGTGCCAGCTCAAAGACAGGGGGCGGGGATGGGGCCAACGTCCTGACTTTC. Its protein is CASSKTGGGDGANVLTF.

The rearrangement uses TRBV18 and TRBJ2-3; 11 bases are shared with TRBD2. Trimming at V came to 4 bases and at J to 0 bases, leaving 12 bases not matched to a gene. Looked up from germline, CDR1 is KGHSH and CDR2 is LQKENI. CDR3 length: 19 residues. CDR3 region: CASSRNPGLADLSTDTQYF. CDR3 nucleotide sequence: TGTGCCAGCTCACGGAATCCGGGACTAGCGGACCTAAGCACAGATACGCAGTATTTT.

The J gene is TRBJ1-1, the V gene TRBV12-5; TRBD1 aligns across 10 bases. Germline-derived CDR1 and CDR2 are LGHNT and FRNRAP. This CDR3 has 15 residues. V was clipped by 5 bases and J by 4 bases; unmatched bases: 7. The CDR3 DNA sequence: TGTGCTAGTGGTCCCTCGGGACAGGGGTCCACTGAAGCTTTCTTT. It codes for CASGPSGQGSTEAFF.

The chain carries TRBV5-1 and TRBJ2-1; weak D call: TRBD1 (6 bases). This CDR3 is 14 amino acids long. V gave up 1 base and J gave up 8 bases, with 13 bases separating them. The germline V gene encodes CDR1 SGHRS and CDR2 YFSETQ. CDR3 protein: CASSLTTQGYEQFF. The CDR3 DNA is TGCGCCAGCAGCTTGACCACACAGGGTTATGAGCAGTTCTTC.

The V call is TRBV9, the J call TRBJ1-2; 7 bases are shared with TRBD1. J gave up 6 bases and V 3 bases, and 11 bases lay outside the gene matches. CDR1 is SGDLS and CDR2 is YYNGEE in the germline V gene. The CDR3 spans 15 residues. The CDR3 DNA follows: TGTGCCAGCAGCGGGCAGACAGGGTTGGGAAATGGCTACACCTTC. Residues: CASSGQTGLGNGYTF.

V usage is TRBV18 and J usage is TRBJ2-3, with a weak D call TRBD2 (6 bases). With 2 bases removed from V and 2 bases from J, the gap between germline ends came to 14 bases. This CDR3 is 16 amino acids long. Germline lookup yields CDR1 KGHSH and CDR2 LQKENI. This CDR3 is CASSPNSGSNTDTQYF. Written as DNA, the CDR3 is TGTGCCAGCTCACCAAATAGCGGCAGCAACACAGATACGCAGTATTTT.

This chain joins TRBV28 and TRBJ2-7, with D possibly TRBD2 on 5 matching bases. The CDR3 length is 15 residues. The germline V and J ends were trimmed by 8 bases and 3 bases, with 20 bases remaining between them. CDR1 and CDR2 from the germline V gene are MDHEN and SYDVKM. The CDR3 region is CASRNLRAGIYEQYF. The CDR3 DNA is TGTGCCAGCCGGAACCTCCGGGCCGGGATCTACGAGCAGTACTTC. Together with reference TRBV28 and TRBJ2-7, the CDR3 gives the full variable domain: DVKVTQSSRYLVKRTGEKVFLECVQDMDHENMFWYRQDPGLGLRLIYFSYDVKMKEKGDIPEGYSVSREKKERFSLILESASTNQTSMYLCASRNLRAGIYEQYFGPGTRLTVT.

The V gene is TRBV14, the J gene TRBJ1-2; 10 bases fit TRBD1. CDR1 is SGHDN, CDR2 FVKESK, per germline. Trimming at V came to 0 bases and at J to 7 bases, leaving 2 bases not matched to a gene. CDR3 length: 14 amino acids. In DNA form, the CDR3 reads TGTGCCAGCAGCCAAGACCGGACAGGGGGTGGCTACACCTTC. Amino acids: CASSQDRTGGGYTF.

The CDR3 loop is CASSFRGEQFF. The CDR3 nucleotides are TGTGCCAGCAGCTTCAGGGGAGAGCAGTTCTTC. The chain couples TRBV11-3 to TRBJ2-1; perhaps TRBD1 as D (6 bases). Germline lookup yields CDR1 SGHNT and CDR2 YENEEA. The CDR3 extends over 11 amino acids. V dropped 3 bases and J dropped 10 bases, with 7 bases sitting between them.

V is TRBV7-6 and J is TRBJ1-3, with TRBD1 identical over 11 bases. CDR1 is SGHVS, CDR2 FNYEAQ, per germline. Trimming removed 5 bases from V and 2 bases from J; junction bases left unmatched: 5. CDR3 size: 16 residues. The CDR3 DNA is TGTGCCAGCAGCCGAGGACAGGGGGCTCCTGGAAACACCATATATTTT. Amino acids: CASSRGQGAPGNTIYF.

The chain is built from TRBV9 and TRBJ2-2; 10 bases are shared with TRBD2. The germline V gene has CDR1 SGDLS and CDR2 YYNGEE. The CDR3 extends over 17 amino acids. Trimming took 4 bases from V and 6 from J; bases not matched to a gene: 12. Here the CDR3 DNA reads TGTGCCAGCAGCCCCGATTTGAGCGGGGGGGTGGCCGGGGAGCTGTTTTTT. Its translation is CASSPDLSGGVAGELFF.

V and J are TRBV19 and TRBJ2-2; 9 positions match TRBD2. Germline V lookup: CDR1 LNHDA, CDR2 SQIVND (reference sequence). After removal of 3 bases from V and 4 bases from J, the junction contained 3 bases not matched to a gene. There are 15 residues in the CDR3. CDR3 protein: CASSMSAGGTGELFF. The CDR3 coding sequence is TGTGCCAGTAGTATGTCAGCGGGGGGCACCGGGGAGCTGTTTTTT.

The chain carries TRBV27 and TRBJ1-3; D might be TRBD1 (5 bases). V was cut by 5 bases and J by 0 bases, with 8 bases left in between. CDR1 and CDR2 from the germline V gene are MNHEY and SMNVEV (reference sequence). The CDR3 is 14 amino acids. The CDR3: CASSRQGSGNTIYF. The CDR3, as DNA: TGTGCCAGCAGTCGGCAGGGCTCTGGAAACACCATATATTTT.